This paragraph reports one T cell receptor beta chain. The target antigen is unknown. With survey level as its setting, the immunoSEQ assay was v3.0. The method was immunoSEQ multiplex PCR; TCRdb's version includes in-frame clones alone and lacks a portion of them. The sample consists of some 28,000 clones, 70% to 90% of them appearing once. Everyone in the study who had HIV was treated in the United States. Specimens retained roughly 0.95-11 million cryopreserved PBMC preceding DNA extraction. The sample belongs to a study of long-term antiretroviral therapy in people with HIV. Study-wide results and limits: Blood sampling spanned 2004 to 2017, possibly under older ART regimens. HIV repertoire CDR3 lengths ranged less widely than those of controls.

The clonotype was recovered from a man aged 40-50 years with HIV. The specimen comprised unsorted PBMCs, sampled 3 years after starting antiretroviral therapy.

CDR3 bases: TGTGCCAGCACGAACGGTACAACTAATGAAAAACTGTTTTTT. This gives the protein CASTNGTTNEKLFF. The genes are TRBV6-5 and TRBJ1-4, with D unclear. CDR3 size: 14 residues. The V end was cut by 7 bases, the J end by 0 bases, with 9 bases between. Germline CDR1 reads MNHEY; CDR2 reads SVGAGI.